These T cell receptor beta chains were read from a single sample in a study of blood T cell repertoires in COVID-19. Clones were sequenced by immunoSEQ multiplex PCR, and TCRdb holds only the in-frame ones, with some missing. The sample holds 95,000 to 150,000 clones; 80% are singletons and the top ten take 16%. The material sequenced was peripheral blood. The receptor source for this set is a man aged 60-69 years with active or convalescent COVID-19. Each CDR3 is given with its conserved first and last residue. Each record gives: clone size, D gene, J gene, V gene, CDR3 DNA, CDR3 protein. The D gene is left open where the match is weak. The listing skips clone size in some rows; elsewhere it reads once, few, many or a size class.

clone_size: once; d_call: TRBD1; j_call: TRBJ1-5; v_call: TRBV15; cdr3_nt: TGTGCCACCAGCAGTGATACAGGGGGCGCGCGGCAGCCCCAGCATTTT; cdr3_aa: CATSSDTGGARQPQHF
clone_size: -; d_call: -; j_call: TRBJ2-1; v_call: TRBV19; cdr3_nt: TGTGCCAGCCAGTCTTCTTCCTACAATGAGCAGTTCTTC; cdr3_aa: CASQSSSYNEQFF
clone_size: -; d_call: TRBD1; j_call: TRBJ1-1; v_call: TRBV27; cdr3_nt: TGTGCCAGCAGTCTAGGGGGCACGAGCACTGAAGCTTTCTTT; cdr3_aa: CASSLGGTSTEAFF
clone_size: -; d_call: TRBD2; j_call: TRBJ2-7; v_call: TRBV27; cdr3_nt: TGTGCCAGCAGTCCATTGGGCCGGGGAGCGGGATGGAACGAGCAGTACTTC; cdr3_aa: CASSPLGRGAGWNEQYF
clone_size: few; d_call: TRBD2; j_call: TRBJ2-1; v_call: TRBV20-1; cdr3_nt: TGCAGTGCTAGTCCCCCCGGACTAGGCTACAATGAGCAGTTCTTC; cdr3_aa: CSASPPGLGYNEQFF
clone_size: -; d_call: TRBD1; j_call: TRBJ1-5; v_call: TRBV7-3; cdr3_nt: TGTGCCAGCAGCTTATACCAGGGGGAGCCCCAGCATTTT; cdr3_aa: CASSLYQGEPQHF
clone_size: -; d_call: -; j_call: TRBJ2-3; v_call: TRBV7-2; cdr3_nt: TGTGCCAGCAGCGTCCTAGGCCCAGATACGCAGTATTTT; cdr3_aa: CASSVLGPDTQYF
clone_size: -; d_call: -; j_call: TRBJ1-2; v_call: TRBV5-6; cdr3_nt: TGTGCCAGCAGCCTCGACAGGACCCTCGGCTACACCTTC; cdr3_aa: CASSLDRTLGYTF
clone_size: -; d_call: -; j_call: TRBJ2-1; v_call: TRBV5-5; cdr3_nt: TGTGCCAGCCAGGATCTTGCTTACAATGAGCAGTTCTTC; cdr3_aa: CASQDLAYNEQFF
clone_size: -; d_call: TRBD1; j_call: TRBJ1-1; v_call: TRBV9; cdr3_nt: TGTGCCAGCAGCGCGTCCCAGGGGGCTGGATTTCTAGGAACTGAAGCTTTCTTT; cdr3_aa: CASSASQGAGFLGTEAFF
clone_size: -; d_call: TRBD2; j_call: TRBJ2-1; v_call: TRBV29-1; cdr3_nt: TGCAGCGTTGTTGAGACTAGCGGGAGAGAAGGCCAGTTCTTC; cdr3_aa: CSVVETSGREGQFF
clone_size: -; d_call: TRBD1; j_call: TRBJ1-5; v_call: TRBV18; cdr3_nt: TGTGCCAGCTCACTAGGACAGGGGTCAGAACAGCCCCAGCATTTT; cdr3_aa: CASSLGQGSEQPQHF
clone_size: -; d_call: TRBD2; j_call: TRBJ2-2; v_call: TRBV9; cdr3_nt: TGTGCCAGCAGCCGGACTAGCGGGGGCCAAGGGGAGCTGTTTTTT; cdr3_aa: CASSRTSGGQGELFF
clone_size: -; d_call: TRBD2; j_call: TRBJ2-1; v_call: TRBV3-1/TRBV3-2; cdr3_nt: TGTGCCAGCAGCCAAGGACGGGGGGGTGAGCAGTTCTTC; cdr3_aa: CASSQGRGGEQFF
clone_size: -; d_call: -; j_call: TRBJ1-4; v_call: TRBV5-4; cdr3_nt: TGTGCCAGCAGCGCCCGGGTCCGACCCGAAAAACTGTTTTTT; cdr3_aa: CASSARVRPEKLFF
clone_size: -; d_call: -; j_call: TRBJ2-7; v_call: TRBV6-1; cdr3_nt: TGTGCCAGCAGTTTCAACAGGGACGAGCAGTACTTC; cdr3_aa: CASSFNRDEQYF
clone_size: -; d_call: -; j_call: TRBJ2-1; v_call: TRBV28; cdr3_nt: TGTGCCAGCAGTTTCTTGCGGGGTACCTACAATGAGCAGTTCTTC; cdr3_aa: CASSFLRGTYNEQFF
clone_size: -; d_call: -; j_call: TRBJ1-1; v_call: TRBV9; cdr3_nt: TGTGCCAGCAGCCCTCGAGAGAATGAAGCTTTCTTT; cdr3_aa: CASSPRENEAFF
clone_size: -; d_call: TRBD1; j_call: TRBJ2-2; v_call: TRBV5-1; cdr3_nt: TGCGCCAGCAGCTTGGGGACAGGGGCCGGGGAGCTGTTTTTT; cdr3_aa: CASSLGTGAGELFF
clone_size: -; d_call: -; j_call: TRBJ2-7; v_call: TRBV6-2/TRBV6-3; cdr3_nt: TGTGCCAGCAGTCCGACTCTAACCTACGAGCAGTACTTC; cdr3_aa: CASSPTLTYEQYF
clone_size: -; d_call: -; j_call: TRBJ1-4; v_call: TRBV28; cdr3_nt: TGTGCCAGCAGGTTAACAGGGTGGCGAGAAAAACTGTTTTTT; cdr3_aa: CASRLTGWREKLFF
clone_size: -; d_call: -; j_call: TRBJ1-2; v_call: TRBV7-8; cdr3_nt: TGTGCCAGCAGTTCCCGGGGGGCATCTGGCTACACCTTC; cdr3_aa: CASSSRGASGYTF
clone_size: few; d_call: TRBD2; j_call: TRBJ2-2; v_call: TRBV2; cdr3_nt: TGTGCCATAGGGACTAGCGGATTCAACACCGGGGAGCTGTTTTTT; cdr3_aa: CAIGTSGFNTGELFF
clone_size: -; d_call: TRBD2; j_call: TRBJ2-1; v_call: TRBV9; cdr3_nt: TGTGCCAGCAGCGTAGGGTTTAGCGGGAGAGGGGCCAGATCCTACAATGAGCAGTTCTTC; cdr3_aa: CASSVGFSGRGARSYNEQFF
clone_size: -; d_call: TRBD1; j_call: TRBJ2-3; v_call: TRBV10-3; cdr3_nt: TGTGCCATCACGCCGGGGACAGCAAGCACAGATACGCAGTATTTT; cdr3_aa: CAITPGTASTDTQYF
clone_size: -; d_call: TRBD2; j_call: TRBJ2-2; v_call: TRBV7-3; cdr3_nt: TGTGCCAGCAGCTTAAGTGGGAGGGGCACCGGGGAGCTGTTTTTT; cdr3_aa: CASSLSGRGTGELFF
clone_size: -; d_call: -; j_call: TRBJ2-6; v_call: TRBV6-2/TRBV6-3; cdr3_nt: TGTGCCAGCAGTTACGTAGGGGCTGGGGCCAACGTCCTGACTTTC; cdr3_aa: CASSYVGAGANVLTF
clone_size: -; d_call: -; j_call: TRBJ1-3; v_call: TRBV7-9; cdr3_nt: TGTGCCAGCAGCTTAGGCAGGGATCGAAACACCATATATTTT; cdr3_aa: CASSLGRDRNTIYF
clone_size: once; d_call: TRBD1; j_call: TRBJ1-3; v_call: TRBV28; cdr3_nt: TGTGCCAGCAGTTCCCCCACAGGGGGTGTATCTGGAAACACCATATATTTT; cdr3_aa: CASSSPTGGVSGNTIYF
clone_size: -; d_call: TRBD1; j_call: TRBJ1-5; v_call: TRBV4-3; cdr3_nt: TGCGCCAGCAGCCAAGGGGTTTCAGGGGGCGCCGAGGGCAATCAGCCCCAGCATTTT; cdr3_aa: CASSQGVSGGAEGNQPQHF
clone_size: once; d_call: -; j_call: TRBJ1-4; v_call: TRBV28; cdr3_nt: TGTGCCAGCAGCCCTCCAGGGGAGAATGAAAAACTGTTTTTT; cdr3_aa: CASSPPGENEKLFF
clone_size: once; d_call: TRBD2; j_call: TRBJ2-7; v_call: TRBV9; cdr3_nt: TGTGCCAGCAGCGGAGGAGACGGACTAGCGGGAGGTCTGCACTACGAGCAGTACTTC; cdr3_aa: CASSGGDGLAGGLHYEQYF
clone_size: -; d_call: TRBD2; j_call: TRBJ2-3; v_call: TRBV2; cdr3_nt: TGTGCCAGCAGGACTAGCGGGGGCACAGATACGCAGTATTTT; cdr3_aa: CASRTSGGTDTQYF
clone_size: -; d_call: TRBD1; j_call: TRBJ1-1; v_call: TRBV10-3; cdr3_nt: TGTGCCATCAGTGGCCCACAGGGGGACACTGAAGCTTTCTTT; cdr3_aa: CAISGPQGDTEAFF
clone_size: -; d_call: TRBD2; j_call: TRBJ2-2; v_call: TRBV7-2; cdr3_nt: TGTGCCAGCAGCCTAGCCGGGACTAGCACCGGGGAGCTGTTTTTT; cdr3_aa: CASSLAGTSTGELFF
clone_size: once; d_call: TRBD1; j_call: TRBJ2-3; v_call: TRBV28; cdr3_nt: TGTGCCAGCAGTATGACAGGGTTTGCAGATACGCAGTATTTT; cdr3_aa: CASSMTGFADTQYF